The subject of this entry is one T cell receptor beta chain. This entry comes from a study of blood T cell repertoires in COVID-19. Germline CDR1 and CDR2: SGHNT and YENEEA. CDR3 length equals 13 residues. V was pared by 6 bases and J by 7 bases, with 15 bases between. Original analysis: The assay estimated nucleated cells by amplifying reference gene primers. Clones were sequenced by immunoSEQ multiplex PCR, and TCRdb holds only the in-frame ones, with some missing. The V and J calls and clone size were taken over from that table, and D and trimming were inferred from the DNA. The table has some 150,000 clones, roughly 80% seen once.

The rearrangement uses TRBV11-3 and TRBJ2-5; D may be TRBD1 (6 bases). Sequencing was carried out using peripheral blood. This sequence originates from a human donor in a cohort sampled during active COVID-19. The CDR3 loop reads CASSSGVAGTQYF. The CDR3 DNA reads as TGTGCCAGCAGTTCAGGGGTGGCCGGGACCCAGTACTTC.